What follows is one T cell receptor beta chain and its context. Repertoires were generated with immunoSEQ multiplex PCR, while TCRdb's copy carries only in-frame clones and drops some. The sample contains about 41,000 clones, 70% to 80% of which appear only once. Single viable CD3+CD4+CD8-CD45RO+ cells were sorted as the memory CD4+ T cells. These data belong to a study of memory CD4+ T cells and cytomegalovirus serostatus. CDR1 and CDR2 from the germline V gene are SGHVS and FQNEAQ. The V and J ends lost 10 bases and 0 bases, in that order; junction bases with no gene match: 5. CDR3 length: 14 residues.

Sequenced material: memory CD4+ T cells from blood. The chain combines TRBV7-8 with TRBJ2-7, with 11 bases aligning to TRBD1. The clonotype comes from an adult in good health and CMV-seronegative. CDR3 coding DNA: TGTGCCACCGGACAGGGGGCGCCCTCCTACGAGCAGTACTTC. Its translation is CATGQGAPSYEQYF.